The entry below describes one T cell receptor (beta chain). Per the original methods: Counts of nucleated cells, estimated from reference gene primer amplification, were obtained. The data were produced by immunoSEQ multiplex PCR, yet TCRdb's version contains in-frame clones alone and is incomplete. That table furnishes V, J and clone size, whereas the DNA furnished D and trimming. This table holds 450,000 to 500,000 clones, 70% to 90% found once. This specimen comes from a study of blood T cell repertoires in COVID-19. For the study at large: The United States, Italy and Spain supplied acute and convalescent COVID-19 samples. The analysed material was cDNA or gDNA that came from T cells, B-cell-depleted T cells, or PBMCs.

V gave up 6 bases and J gave up 6 bases, with 36 bases separating them. There are 21 residues in the CDR3. CDR1 and CDR2 (germline): SNHLY, FYNNEI. The V and J genes are TRBV2 and TRBJ1-5; tentatively, D is TRBD1 (5 bases). This clonotype was sampled from a human donor in a cohort sampled during active COVID-19. The sample consisted of peripheral blood. The CDR3: CASSRIPPHLPGQPSGQPQHF. CDR3 in DNA: TGTGCCAGCAGCCGGATCCCGCCCCACCTCCCCGGACAACCTAGTGGTCAGCCCCAGCATTTT.